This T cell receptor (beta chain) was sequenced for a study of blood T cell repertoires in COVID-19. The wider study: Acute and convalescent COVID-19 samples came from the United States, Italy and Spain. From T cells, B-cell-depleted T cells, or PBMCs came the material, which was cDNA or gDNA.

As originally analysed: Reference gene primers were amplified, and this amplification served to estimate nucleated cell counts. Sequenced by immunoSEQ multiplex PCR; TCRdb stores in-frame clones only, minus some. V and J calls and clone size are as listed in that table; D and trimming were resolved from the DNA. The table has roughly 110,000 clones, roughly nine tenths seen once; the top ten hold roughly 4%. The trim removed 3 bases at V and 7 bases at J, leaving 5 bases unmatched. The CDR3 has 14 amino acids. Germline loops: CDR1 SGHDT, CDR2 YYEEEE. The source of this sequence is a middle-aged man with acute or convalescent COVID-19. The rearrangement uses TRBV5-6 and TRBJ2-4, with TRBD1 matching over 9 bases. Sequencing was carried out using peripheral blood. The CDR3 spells CASSWTGARNIQYF. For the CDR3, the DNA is TGTGCCAGCAGCTGGACAGGGGCAAGGAACATTCAGTACTTC.